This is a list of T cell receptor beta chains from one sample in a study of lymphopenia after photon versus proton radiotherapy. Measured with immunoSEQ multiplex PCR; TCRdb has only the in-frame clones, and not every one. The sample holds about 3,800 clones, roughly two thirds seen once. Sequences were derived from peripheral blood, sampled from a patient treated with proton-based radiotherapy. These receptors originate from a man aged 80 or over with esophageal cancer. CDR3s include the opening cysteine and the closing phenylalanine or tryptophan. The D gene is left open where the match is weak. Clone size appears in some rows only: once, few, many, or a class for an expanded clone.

CDR3 protein: CAWSYSGLYNEQFF
CDR3 DNA: TGTGCCTGGAGTTATAGCGGTTTATACAATGAGCAGTTCTTC
J gene: TRBJ2-1
D gene: -
clone size: -
V gene: TRBV30

CDR3 protein: CAWSTGTGYSEQYF
CDR3 DNA: TGTGCCTGGAGTACCGGGACAGGATATTCCGAGCAGTACTTC
J gene: TRBJ2-7
D gene: TRBD1
clone size: few
V gene: TRBV30

CDR3 protein: CASSQEGRYYNSPLHF
CDR3 DNA: TGTGCCAGCAGCCAAGAAGGCAGATATTATAATTCACCCCTCCACTTT
J gene: TRBJ1-6
D gene: -
clone size: few
V gene: TRBV14

CDR3 protein: CASSLAGDRGAFF
CDR3 DNA: TGTGCCAGCAGCTTAGCGGGGGACCGTGGGGCTTTCTTT
J gene: TRBJ1-1
D gene: -
clone size: -
V gene: TRBV7-9

CDR3 protein: CASSLTGSNQPQHF
CDR3 DNA: TGTGCCAGCAGCTTAACGGGTAGCAATCAGCCCCAGCATTTT
J gene: TRBJ1-5
D gene: -
clone size: -
V gene: TRBV7-3

CDR3 protein: CASRPRGNGNTIYF
CDR3 DNA: TGTGCCAGCAGGCCTCGAGGGAATGGAAACACCATATATTTT
J gene: TRBJ1-3
D gene: -
clone size: -
V gene: TRBV28

CDR3 protein: CASSIFYKERMSYEQYF
CDR3 DNA: TGTGCCAGTAGTATATTCTACAAGGAAAGGATGTCATACGAGCAGTACTTC
J gene: TRBJ2-7
D gene: -
clone size: -
V gene: TRBV19

CDR3 protein: CASSKGQAYEQYF
CDR3 DNA: TGTGCCAGCAGCAAAGGACAGGCCTACGAGCAGTACTTC
J gene: TRBJ2-7
D gene: TRBD1
clone size: medium-sized
V gene: TRBV11-3

CDR3 protein: CASSLPGQGPDSYEQYF
CDR3 DNA: TGTGCCAGCAGCTTACCCGGACAGGGGCCCGACTCCTACGAGCAGTACTTC
J gene: TRBJ2-7
D gene: TRBD1
clone size: -
V gene: TRBV7-9

CDR3 protein: CAWRAETGGQPQHF
CDR3 DNA: TGTGCCTGGAGGGCTGAAACAGGTGGTCAGCCCCAGCATTTT
J gene: TRBJ1-5
D gene: -
clone size: -
V gene: TRBV30

CDR3 protein: CASSLVGTSYGYTF
CDR3 DNA: TGTGCCAGCAGCTTGGTAGGGACGTCATATGGCTACACCTTC
J gene: TRBJ1-2
D gene: -
clone size: -
V gene: TRBV5-7

CDR3 protein: CAIRSRHPTSGNTGELFF
CDR3 DNA: TGTGCCATCAGAAGTAGACACCCCACTAGCGGGAACACCGGGGAGCTGTTTTTT
J gene: TRBJ2-2
D gene: TRBD2
clone size: -
V gene: TRBV27

CDR3 protein: CSVEPEGGANVLTF
CDR3 DNA: TGCAGCGTCGAACCAGAGGGTGGGGCCAACGTCCTGACTTTC
J gene: TRBJ2-6
D gene: -
clone size: few
V gene: TRBV29-1

CDR3 protein: CASNKDSTEAFF
CDR3 DNA: TGTGCCAGCAATAAGGACAGCACTGAAGCTTTCTTT
J gene: TRBJ1-1
D gene: -
clone size: -
V gene: TRBV6-5

CDR3 protein: CASSFPTSSNQPQHF
CDR3 DNA: TGTGCCAGCAGTTTCCCAACAAGTAGCAATCAGCCCCAGCATTTT
J gene: TRBJ1-5
D gene: -
clone size: -
V gene: TRBV28

CDR3 protein: CASGLVSFSNQPQHF
CDR3 DNA: TGTGCTAGTGGTTTGGTTAGTTTCAGCAATCAGCCCCAGCATTTT
J gene: TRBJ1-5
D gene: -
clone size: -
V gene: TRBV12-5

CDR3 protein: CASSFYQGADRGYTF
CDR3 DNA: TGTGCCAGCAGCTTTTATCAGGGGGCGGACCGTGGCTACACCTTC
J gene: TRBJ1-2
D gene: TRBD1
clone size: -
V gene: TRBV7-8

CDR3 protein: CASSALTGGNTEAFF
CDR3 DNA: TGTGCCAGCAGCGCCCTCACAGGGGGGAACACTGAAGCTTTCTTT
J gene: TRBJ1-1
D gene: TRBD1
clone size: -
V gene: TRBV11-3

CDR3 protein: CASSSTWEGYTF
CDR3 DNA: TGTGCCAGCAGCTCGACATGGGAAGGCTACACCTTC
J gene: TRBJ1-2
D gene: -
clone size: few
V gene: TRBV7-3

CDR3 protein: CASSPRSRVLPGAQYF
CDR3 DNA: TGTGCCAGCAGCCCACGTTCCCGGGTATTGCCGGGGGCCCAGTACTTC
J gene: TRBJ2-5
D gene: -
clone size: few
V gene: TRBV7-2

CDR3 protein: CASSVANTARYYEQYF
CDR3 DNA: TGTGCCAGCAGCGTAGCGAACACCGCGAGGTACTACGAGCAGTACTTC
J gene: TRBJ2-7
D gene: -
clone size: -
V gene: TRBV9

CDR3 protein: CASKNSATNEKLFF
CDR3 DNA: TGTGCCAGCAAAAACAGCGCAACTAATGAAAAACTGTTTTTT
J gene: TRBJ1-4
D gene: -
clone size: -
V gene: TRBV6-1

CDR3 protein: CAIRDTSNQPQHF
CDR3 DNA: TGTGCCATCAGGGACACTAGCAATCAGCCCCAGCATTTT
J gene: TRBJ1-5
D gene: -
clone size: few
V gene: TRBV10-3

CDR3 protein: CASSLGLPTEAFF
CDR3 DNA: TGCGCCAGCAGCTTGGGTTTGCCCACTGAAGCTTTCTTT
J gene: TRBJ1-1
D gene: -
clone size: few
V gene: TRBV5-1

CDR3 protein: CASSGLAGADTDTQYF
CDR3 DNA: TGTGCCAGCAGTGGATTAGCGGGGGCTGACACAGATACGCAGTATTTT
J gene: TRBJ2-3
D gene: TRBD2
clone size: -
V gene: TRBV2

CDR3 protein: CASSLPTTGVNTGELFF
CDR3 DNA: TGTGCCAGCAGCTTACCTACGACAGGTGTCAACACCGGGGAGCTGTTTTTT
J gene: TRBJ2-2
D gene: -
clone size: -
V gene: TRBV7-6

CDR3 protein: CASGGRSTGDEKLFF
CDR3 DNA: TGTGCCAGCGGGGGCCGTTCGACAGGGGATGAAAAACTGTTTTTT
J gene: TRBJ1-4
D gene: TRBD1
clone size: -
V gene: TRBV7-2

CDR3 protein: CASSHARLAGGNTGELFF
CDR3 DNA: TGCGCCAGCAGCCACGCCAGACTAGCGGGAGGGAACACCGGGGAGCTGTTTTTT
J gene: TRBJ2-2
D gene: TRBD2
clone size: -
V gene: TRBV4-1

CDR3 protein: CASSVGTSRGETQYF
CDR3 DNA: TGTGCCAGCAGCGTAGGGACTAGTAGGGGAGAGACCCAGTACTTC
J gene: TRBJ2-5
D gene: TRBD2
clone size: -
V gene: TRBV9

CDR3 protein: CASSWTGPSYEQYF
CDR3 DNA: TGTGCCAGCAGTTGGACAGGGCCTTCCTACGAGCAGTACTTC
J gene: TRBJ2-7
D gene: TRBD1
clone size: once
V gene: TRBV6-5

CDR3 protein: CASSLGVNRVTEAFF
CDR3 DNA: TGTGCCAGCAGCTTAGGGGTGAATAGGGTCACTGAAGCTTTCTTT
J gene: TRBJ1-1
D gene: -
clone size: -
V gene: TRBV7-2

CDR3 protein: CASSYAGLNTGELFF
CDR3 DNA: TGTGCCAGCAGTTACGCGGGACTGAACACCGGGGAGCTGTTTTTT
J gene: TRBJ2-2
D gene: -
clone size: -
V gene: TRBV6-5

CDR3 protein: CASSEDRYEQYF
CDR3 DNA: TGCGCCAGCAGCGAGGACAGGTACGAGCAGTACTTC
J gene: TRBJ2-7
D gene: TRBD1
clone size: -
V gene: TRBV5-1

CDR3 protein: CSVDRGKDNEQFF
CDR3 DNA: TGCAGCGTTGACAGGGGGAAAGACAATGAGCAGTTCTTC
J gene: TRBJ2-1
D gene: TRBD1
clone size: -
V gene: TRBV29-1

CDR3 protein: CASSSLAGGDETYEQYF
CDR3 DNA: TGTGCCAGTAGTTCACTAGCGGGAGGGGACGAAACCTACGAGCAGTACTTC
J gene: TRBJ2-7
D gene: TRBD2
clone size: large
V gene: TRBV19

CDR3 protein: CASRIGTGPGQETQYF
CDR3 DNA: TGTGCCAGCAGAATAGGGACAGGGCCAGGCCAAGAGACCCAGTACTTC
J gene: TRBJ2-5
D gene: TRBD1
clone size: medium-sized
V gene: TRBV6-6

CDR3 protein: CASSLGRETEAFF
CDR3 DNA: TGTGCCAGCAGCTTAGGCCGGGAGACTGAAGCTTTCTTT
J gene: TRBJ1-1
D gene: -
clone size: -
V gene: TRBV7-2

CDR3 protein: CSVNRRGRYGYTF
CDR3 DNA: TGCAGCGTTAACCGACGAGGCCGATACGGCTACACCTTC
J gene: TRBJ1-2
D gene: -
clone size: -
V gene: TRBV29-1

CDR3 protein: CASRDPGQGSYNSPLHF
CDR3 DNA: TGTGCCAGCAGAGATCCGGGACAGGGGAGTTATAATTCACCCCTCCACTTT
J gene: TRBJ1-6
D gene: TRBD1
clone size: once
V gene: TRBV5-4

CDR3 protein: CASSDHRGDYEQYF
CDR3 DNA: TGCGCCAGCAGTGACCACAGGGGAGACTACGAGCAGTACTTC
J gene: TRBJ2-7
D gene: TRBD1
clone size: -
V gene: TRBV10-1

CDR3 protein: CASYPGVNYGYTF
CDR3 DNA: TGTGCCAGCTACCCAGGGGTTAACTATGGCTACACCTTC
J gene: TRBJ1-2
D gene: -
clone size: -
V gene: TRBV6-6

CDR3 protein: CASSQDRGLSGNTIYF
CDR3 DNA: TGCGCCAGCAGCCAAGATCGGGGGCTATCTGGAAACACCATATATTTT
J gene: TRBJ1-3
D gene: -
clone size: -
V gene: TRBV4-1